This record looks at one TCR beta chain sequence and its context. Sequencing was performed with immunoSEQ multiplex PCR; in TCRdb, only in-frame clones are kept and a portion is missing. The table records 85,000 to 90,000 clones, 94% of them present only once. The source of the sample is a study of T cell changes during pregnancy in multiple sclerosis. The specimen was peripheral blood, collected after pregnancy. The receptor was isolated from a female donor in good health, enrolled as a control in a pregnancy study.

The CDR3 loop reads CASSLLQLAGGDPSTDTQYF. In nucleotides, the CDR3 is TGTGCCAGCAGCCTTTTACAGCTAGCGGGAGGAGACCCTAGCACAGATACGCAGTATTTT. The chain links TRBV4-2 to TRBJ2-3; 11 bases are a match to TRBD2. This CDR3 has 20 amino acids. The germline V gene has CDR1 LGHNA and CDR2 YNFKEQ. V shed 4 bases, J shed 0 bases, and the junction held 15 bases outside the gene matches.